The 30 T cell receptor beta chains listed next were all sequenced from one sample in a study of neurological immune-mediated disorders. TCRdb called the 5' RACE reads again in MiXCR, with one record for every CDR3 protein. The sample carries 45,000 to 60,000 distinct CDR3 sequences, around 3.9% recorded once. The sample comprised PBMCs. The source is a man aged 25 to 40 with multiple sclerosis.

The table lists this clonotype with a few counts. A much larger clone is a single base away; this may be a read error. The chain recombines TRBV10-3 with TRBJ1-1, with D uncertain. The CDR3 spans 13 residues. Germline CDR1 and CDR2: ENHRY and SYGVKD. V lost 7 bases and J lost 0, with 9 bases in between. The CDR3 protein is CAITARMNTEAFF. Written as DNA, the CDR3 is TGTGCCATCACGGCCAGGATGAACACTGAAGCTTTCTTT.

This clonotype was seen many times. The V gene is TRBV29-1, the J gene TRBJ1-6; D not certain. There are 13 residues in the CDR3. V lost 4 bases and J 3 bases, leaving 7 bases between the germline ends. CDR1 and CDR2 from the germline V gene are SQVTM and ANQGSEA. CDR3 DNA: TGCAGCGTTGGGGAAGTCTATAATTCACCCCTCCACTTT. Translating gives CSVGEVYNSPLHF.

In this sample, this clonotype turned up many times. This chain uses TRBV18 with TRBJ2-2; possibly TRBD1 for D (6 bases). The germline V and J ends were trimmed by 5 bases and 4 bases, with 14 bases remaining between them. In germline, CDR1 is KGHSH, CDR2 LQKENI. The CDR3 extends over 15 amino acids. This CDR3 is CASSAGDMGTGELFF. In nucleotides, the CDR3 is TGTGCCAGCTCAGCAGGGGACATGGGCACCGGGGAGCTGTTTTTT. The full variable domain, with the rest looked up from reference TRBV18 and TRBJ2-2, is NAGVMQNPRHLVRRRGQEARLRCSPMKGHSHVYWYRQLPEEGLKFMVYLQKENIIDESGMPKERFSAEFPKEGPSILRIQQVVRGDSAAYFCASSAGDMGTGELFFGEGSRLTVL.

This clonotype occurred many times. V and J are TRBV28 and TRBJ1-1; D remains unclear. Germline V gene sequence: CDR1 MDHEN, CDR2 SYDVKM. V was cut by 3 bases and J by 6 bases, with 8 bases left in between. This CDR3 has 12 amino acids. The CDR3: CASSFSPSEAFF. CDR3 in DNA: TGTGCCAGCAGTTTCTCCCCCTCTGAAGCTTTCTTT.

Many counts were recorded for this clonotype. The chain is built from TRBV6-6 and TRBJ1-1, with a weak D call TRBD1 (6 bases). The CDR3 sequence is 14 residues long. Trimming stripped 7 bases from V and 1 base from J, with 13 bases between. CDR1 MNHNY and CDR2 SVGAGI come from the germline V gene (reference sequence). CDR3 loop: CASNPGDTNTEAFF. The CDR3 DNA sequence: TGTGCCAGCAACCCAGGGGATACGAACACTGAAGCTTTCTTT.

Ten or more counts support this clonotype. Germline and junction disagree at one end, which may indicate a read error. The chain links TRBV7-2 to TRBJ1-1, with D uncertain. This CDR3 comprises 13 residues. From germline, CDR1 is SGHTA and CDR2 FQGNSA. In DNA, the CDR3 is TGTGTCAGCAGCTTTCGACAGAACACTGAAGCTTTCTTT. It yields the protein CVSSFRQNTEAFF.

There are many counts of this clonotype. The chain has TRBV7-9 and TRBJ2-5; D may match TRBD1 or TRBD2 (5 bases each). The CDR3 has 15 residues. Germline V gene lookup returns CDR1 SEHNR and CDR2 FQNEAQ (reference sequence). Trimming shortened V by 0 bases and J by 4 bases, and 12 bases separated the two germline ends. DNA for the CDR3: TGTGCCAGCAGCTTAGCGGGACGGACCGGAGAGACCCAGTACTTC. Protein: CASSLAGRTGETQYF.

Ten or more counts support this clonotype. The V and J genes are TRBV10-3 and TRBJ1-4; 7 bases align to TRBD1. The CDR3 covers 14 residues. Germline assignment: CDR1 ENHRY and CDR2 SYGVKD. The V segment lost 6 bases and the J segment 7 bases; nucleotides outside the gene matches: 8. The CDR3 loop is CAISAGTAPEKLFF. In DNA form, the CDR3 reads TGTGCCATCAGCGCCGGGACAGCACCTGAAAAACTGTTTTTT.

This clonotype has a count of ten or more. V is TRBV29-1 and J is TRBJ1-1; 10 nucleotides line up with TRBD1. The length of the CDR3 is 16 residues. In germline, CDR1 is SQVTM, CDR2 ANQGSEA. V gave up 4 bases and J gave up 5 bases; unmatched junction bases: 13. CDR3 protein: CSVARTGGRSGTEAFF. As DNA, the CDR3 is TGCAGCGTTGCCCGGACAGGGGGTCGGTCAGGGACTGAAGCTTTCTTT.

The table lists this clonotype with many counts. J is TRBJ2-7 and V is TRBV20-1, with unresolved D. CDR1 and CDR2 (germline): DFQATT, SNEGSKA (reference sequence). The V end lost 3 bases, the J end lost 6 bases, and 18 bases lay between the germline ends. The CDR3 has 14 residues. CDR3 sequence reads: CSASTASRVTEQYF. Written as DNA, the CDR3 is TGCAGTGCTAGTACGGCTAGTCGGGTGACCGAGCAGTACTTC.

This clonotype occurred many times. This chain links TRBV20-1 with TRBJ2-1, with a tentative D call TRBD2 (6 bases). The CDR3 has 17 residues. Germline V gene data show CDR1 as DFQATT and CDR2 as SNEGSKA (reference sequence). V gave up 1 base and J gave up 3 bases, with 19 bases separating them. CDR3 coding DNA: TGCAGTGCTAGAGTCAGACCTAGACTAGGGATCTACAATGAGCAGTTCTTC. Its protein is CSARVRPRLGIYNEQFF.

This clonotype was seen only a few times. The chain carries TRBV18 and TRBJ2-7, with no clear D. Germline V lookup: CDR1 KGHSH, CDR2 LQKENI. The ends were cut back, 3 bases at V and 7 bases at J, with 16 bases in the middle. The CDR3 is made up of 14 amino acids. The CDR3 nucleotides are TGTGCCAGCTCACCCGGCGGCGAATTGAGGGAGCAGTACTTC. As protein: CASSPGGELREQYF.

This clonotype was detected a few times. The chain carries TRBV18 and TRBJ2-1; 11 bases match TRBD2. The CDR3 extends over 15 amino acids. In germline, CDR1 is KGHSH, CDR2 LQKENI. V shed 1 base and J 6 bases; nucleotides not matched to a gene: 2. CDR3 in amino acids: CASSPLAGGPNEQFF. CDR3 sequence (DNA): TGTGCCAGCTCACCACTAGCGGGGGGGCCCAATGAGCAGTTCTTC.

This clonotype has at least ten counts. V usage is TRBV29-1 and J usage is TRBJ1-2, with D uncertain. Germline V gene lookup returns CDR1 SQVTM and CDR2 ANQGSEA. The CDR3 is made up of 11 amino acids. CDR3: CTDVTNYGYTF. In nucleotides, the CDR3 is TGCACCGACGTTACTAACTATGGCTACACCTTC.

This clonotype was detected only a few times. The chain combines TRBV4-1 with TRBJ1-6; 7 bases are a match to TRBD1. The germline V gene encodes CDR1 MGHRA and CDR2 YSYEKL. With V trimmed by 4 bases and J by 6 bases, 6 bases remained unmatched. The CDR3 contains 15 residues. The CDR3 protein is CASSPQGQFNSPLHF. The CDR3 nucleotides read TGCGCCAGCAGCCCTCAGGGACAGTTTAATTCACCCCTCCACTTT.

Ten or more counts support this clonotype. The chain combines TRBV6-1 with TRBJ1-2; D is unclear. CDR3 length: 13 amino acids. From germline, CDR1 is MNHNS and CDR2 SASEGT. V shed 3 bases and J shed 6 bases, with 11 bases lying between them. This chain's CDR3 is CASSEDPYHGYTF. The CDR3, as DNA: TGTGCCAGCAGTGAGGACCCTTACCATGGCTACACCTTC.

In its sample, this clonotype was seen many times. CDR3 in DNA: TGCAGTGCTAGTCGGGACCCTCAGCCCCAGCATTTT. Its protein product is CSASRDPQPQHF. The V gene is TRBV20-1, the J gene TRBJ1-5; a weak D match, TRBD1 (5 bases). V lost 3 bases, J lost 6 bases, and 9 bases lay in between. Looked up from germline, CDR1 is DFQATT and CDR2 is SNEGSKA (reference sequence). The CDR3 is 12 amino acids.

Ten or more counts support this clonotype. V gene TRBV20-1 combines with J gene TRBJ2-7; no clear D. From germline, CDR1 is DFQATT and CDR2 SNEGSKA (reference sequence). V lost 2 bases, J lost 4 bases, and 6 bases lay in between. This CDR3 is built from 11 residues. The CDR3 loop reads CSARRGYEQYF. The CDR3 bases are TGCAGTGCTAGAAGAGGATACGAGCAGTACTTC.

In its sample, this clonotype was seen many times. The CDR3 loop reads CASSRVAGQSDTQYF. As DNA, the CDR3 is TGCGCCAGCAGCCGAGTAGCGGGGCAGTCAGATACGCAGTATTTT. The gene calls are TRBV5-1 and TRBJ2-3; 8 bases map to TRBD2. J lost 4 bases, V lost 4 bases, and 8 bases had no gene match. This CDR3 has 15 amino acids. CDR1 is SGHRS and CDR2 is YFSETQ in the germline V gene.

A word on this clonotype: One end of the junction varies from germline; a read error may be responsible. This chain links TRBV6-1 with TRBJ1-5, with D perhaps matching TRBD1 (5 bases). CDR1 and CDR2 from the germline V gene are MNHNS and SASEGT. This CDR3 contains 14 residues. The CDR3 nucleotides are TGTGCCAGCACAGTTCAGGGAAACAATCAGCCCCAGAATTTT. Protein: CASTVQGNNQPQNF.

A note on this clonotype: Its ends do not fully match the called genes, so a read error is possible. The V call is TRBV20-1, the J call TRBJ2-1, with a weak D call TRBD1 (5 bases). CDR1 is DFQATT and CDR2 is SNEGSKA in the germline V gene (reference sequence). This CDR3 region has 15 residues. CDR3 residues: CSAPPRARSYNDQFF. Written as DNA, the CDR3 is TGCAGTGCTCCGCCCAGGGCGAGATCCTACAATGATCAGTTCTTC.

Ten or more counts support this clonotype. The chain employs TRBV5-1 and TRBJ2-1, with TRBD2 matching over 9 bases. This CDR3 has 16 residues. CDR1 and CDR2 (germline): SGHRS, YFSETQ. The ends lost 0 bases at V and 7 bases at J; junction bases unmatched: 8. CDR3 residues: CASSLEASGIGNEQFF. The CDR3 region has the DNA TGCGCCAGCAGCTTGGAGGCTAGCGGGATAGGGAATGAGCAGTTCTTC.

This clonotype was observed a few times. The V and J genes are TRBV7-2 and TRBJ2-1, with no clear D. Per germline, CDR1 SGHTA and CDR2 FQGNSA. This CDR3 has 14 residues. V lost 5 bases, J lost 3 bases, and 11 bases lay in between. Written as DNA, the CDR3 is TGTGCCAGCAGCGGGTCAATAGTCTACAATGAGCAGTTCTTC. It is translated as CASSGSIVYNEQFF.

In this sample, this clonotype turned up many times. The chain combines TRBV28 with TRBJ2-7, with 9 bases matching TRBD1. The CDR3 extends over 18 amino acids. Per the germline V gene, CDR1 is MDHEN and CDR2 is SYDVKM. V lost 8 bases and J lost 1; bases outside the gene matches: 18. In DNA form, the CDR3 reads TGTGCCAGCTTTACCGGGACAGGGACGGGGTCGGGGTCCTACGAGCAGTACTTC. Translated: CASFTGTGTGSGSYEQYF.

Ten or more counts support this clonotype. A read error may account for a junction end that differs from germline. V gene TRBV29-1 combines with J gene TRBJ1-1, with 9 bases aligning to TRBD1. Germline CDR1 is SQVTM and CDR2 is ANQGSEA. The CDR3 totals 14 residues. In DNA form, the CDR3 reads TGCAGCGCTGAACAGGGGGCGCTTTTCACTGAAGCTTTCTTT. It yields the protein CSAEQGALFTEAFF.

This clonotype showed up just a few times. V and J are TRBV11-2 and TRBJ2-2; no definite D call. V was pared by 6 bases and J by 6 bases, with 14 bases between. CDR1 SGHAT and CDR2 FQNNGV come from the germline V gene. The CDR3 consists of 14 residues. Written as DNA, the CDR3 is TGTGCCAGCAGGCCCGAGAGAAGTTCCGGGGAGCTGTTTTTT. This codes for CASRPERSSGELFF. Full variable domain (missing parts from reference TRBV11-2 and TRBJ2-2): EAGVAQSPRYKIIEKRQSVAFWCNPISGHATLYWYQQILGQGPKLLIQFQNNGVVDDSQLPKDRFSAERLKGVDSTLKIQPAKLEDSAVYLCASRPERSSGELFFGEGSRLTVL.

This clonotype was observed at least ten times. The rearrangement uses TRBV12-3 or TRBV12-4 and TRBJ1-5; the D gene is possibly TRBD1 (5 bases). V gave up 4 bases and J gave up 4 bases, with 11 bases separating them. The CDR3 spans 14 residues. The CDR3 is CASSWGRGNQPQHF. CDR3 nucleotide sequence: TGTGCCAGCAGTTGGGGACGGGGAAATCAGCCCCAGCATTTT.

At least ten counts were recorded for this clonotype. The V gene is TRBV20-1, the J gene TRBJ1-1; no definite D call. This CDR3 region has 12 residues. CDR1 DFQATT and CDR2 SNEGSKA come from the germline V gene (reference sequence). Deletions cut 6 bases from V and 1 base from J, with 9 bases between. The CDR3 sequence: CSAKPGNTEAFF. In DNA, the CDR3 is TGCAGTGCAAAGCCAGGGAACACTGAAGCTTTCTTT.

The sample holds many counts of this clonotype. The V and J genes are TRBV12-3 or TRBV12-4 and TRBJ2-7, with 14 bases matching TRBD2. The CDR3 is made up of 17 amino acids. V trimming: 3 bases; J trimming: 2 bases; junction bases outside the gene matches: 6. This CDR3 reads CASSFRTSGRKTYEQYF. Here the CDR3 DNA reads TGTGCCAGCAGTTTCCGGACTAGCGGGAGGAAGACCTACGAGCAGTACTTC.

This clonotype has at least ten counts. This chain links TRBV20-1 with TRBJ1-1; 8 nucleotides agree with TRBD1. The CDR3 has 15 amino acids. Germline CDR1 DFQATT, CDR2 SNEGSKA (reference sequence). The trim removed 2 bases at V and 4 bases at J, leaving 9 bases unmatched. This chain's CDR3 is CSARPTRGRGTEAFF. In DNA, the CDR3 is TGCAGTGCTAGACCGACCAGGGGGCGGGGCACTGAAGCTTTCTTT.